The rows below give T cell receptor beta chains drawn from one sample of a study of blood T cell repertoires in COVID-19. This table comes from immunoSEQ multiplex PCR, and its TCRdb copy is limited to in-frame clones, with some not included. The table lists some 46,000 clones, 80% to 90% of them singletons. The sequencing sample was made of peripheral blood. These receptor sequences come from a woman older than 75 with COVID-19, enrolled during active disease. Each CDR3 is given with its conserved first and last residue. D genes are given only for firm matches. Where a row states a size, it is once, few, many or the class of an expanded clone; other rows omit it.

j_gene,d_gene,v_gene,abundance,CDR3nt,CDR3aa
TRBJ1-6,.,TRBV20-1,.,TGCAGTGCGACCCAGGGTTCACCCCTCCACTTT,CSATQGSPLHF
TRBJ1-2,.,TRBV7-9,.,TGTGCCAGCAGCTTAGCGGCAGGGGCGGATGGCTACACCTTC,CASSLAAGADGYTF
TRBJ2-6,.,TRBV19,.,TGTGCCAGTGGTACCATTCCCACTGGGGCCAACGTCCTGACTTTC,CASGTIPTGANVLTF
TRBJ2-7,.,TRBV27,.,TGTGCCAGCAGTTCTTACAGGGAAACCTACGAGCAGTACTTC,CASSSYRETYEQYF
TRBJ1-4,TRBD1,TRBV28,.,TGTGCCAGCAGACCAAGGGACAGGGGAGGCGGTGAAAAACTGTTTTTT,CASRPRDRGGGEKLFF
TRBJ2-1,TRBD2,TRBV27,.,TGTGCCAGCAGTCCCGGCCGGACTAGCGGGAGGGGCTGGGCGGTTGAGCAGTTCTTC,CASSPGRTSGRGWAVEQFF
TRBJ2-2,TRBD1,TRBV7-9,.,TGTGCCAGCAGCTTACTTTCGGACAGGAAGACCGGGGAGCTGTTTTTT,CASSLLSDRKTGELFF
TRBJ1-6,TRBD1,TRBV5-1,.,TGCGCCAGCAGCTTAACGACAGGGGAGTCACCCCTCCACTTT,CASSLTTGESPLHF
TRBJ1-2,.,TRBV6-2/TRBV6-3,.,TGTGCCAGCAGTTACGGTGGGACTTCTAACTATGGCTACACCTTC,CASSYGGTSNYGYTF
TRBJ2-2,TRBD2,TRBV5-1,.,TGCGCCAGCAACAGCGGGGGGGCTTCCGGGGAGCTGTTTTTT,CASNSGGASGELFF
TRBJ2-7,.,TRBV7-2,many,TGTGCCAGCAGCTTGTCAGGGCCCTACGAGCAGTACTTC,CASSLSGPYEQYF
TRBJ2-2,.,TRBV5-8,.,TGTGCCAGCAGCTTCGGGTACGCGAACACCGGGGAGCTGTTTTTT,CASSFGYANTGELFF
TRBJ2-1,TRBD1,TRBV5-3,few,TGTGCCAGAAGCCCATCCGTTGGGAGTCAGGGGGCGAATGAGCAGTTCTTC,CARSPSVGSQGANEQFF
TRBJ2-3,TRBD2,TRBV2,.,TGTGCCAGCAGCGGGGGGGCAGATACGCAGTATTTT,CASSGGADTQYF
TRBJ2-7,TRBD2,TRBV19,.,TGTGCCAGTAGTCCCAAACCCGCGGGGGGTTACGAGCAGTACTTC,CASSPKPAGGYEQYF
TRBJ2-1,TRBD2,TRBV9,once,TGTGCCAGCAGCGTAGTTTTAGCGGGAGGGGAGCAGTTCTTC,CASSVVLAGGEQFF
TRBJ1-5,TRBD1,TRBV29-1,.,TGCAGCGTTTTAGGACAGGGAGGACAGCCCCAGCATTTT,CSVLGQGGQPQHF
TRBJ2-1,TRBD1,TRBV7-2,few,TGTGCCAGCAGCTTAGGCGACAGGGTGGGGGATGAGCAGTTCTTC,CASSLGDRVGDEQFF
TRBJ2-7,TRBD2,TRBV18,.,TGTGCCAGCTCACCCGGGGGGGACCACGAGCAGTACTTC,CASSPGGDHEQYF
TRBJ2-3,TRBD2,TRBV20-1,.,TGCAGTGCTAGTGCACTAGCGTCCGGAGATACGCAGTATTTT,CSASALASGDTQYF
TRBJ2-2,TRBD2,TRBV7-3,.,TGTGCCAGCAGCTTAACAGGGCGGGGGGCCCCGAACACCGGGGAGCTGTTTTTT,CASSLTGRGAPNTGELFF
TRBJ1-1,TRBD1,TRBV4-1,.,TGCGCCAGCAGCCTTCAACCGGGACAGGGGCGTAGGAACACTGAAGCTTTCTTT,CASSLQPGQGRRNTEAFF
TRBJ1-1,TRBD1,TRBV2,few,TGTGCCAGCACAGGGGGGACCCGAACGACTGAAGCTTTCTTT,CASTGGTRTTEAFF
TRBJ1-3,.,TRBV27,.,TGTGCCAGCAGTTTCGGGGATGGAAACACCATATATTTT,CASSFGDGNTIYF
TRBJ1-6,.,TRBV2,.,TGTGCCAGCAGGGGGAGTCCGGATTCACCCCTCCACTTT,CASRGSPDSPLHF
TRBJ2-7,TRBD1,TRBV5-6,.,TGTGCCAGCAGCTCGGGCAGGGGGTACGAGCAGTACTTC,CASSSGRGYEQYF
TRBJ2-2,.,TRBV6-2/TRBV6-3,.,TGTGCCAGCAGTTACCCTGTAACCGGGGAGCTGTTTTTT,CASSYPVTGELFF
TRBJ1-2,TRBD1,TRBV14,.,TGTGCCAGCTCAGAGACAGGGATACCGGCTGGCTACACCTTC,CASSETGIPAGYTF
TRBJ2-5,.,TRBV21-1,.,TGTGCCAGCAGCCCCCGGGACTCCGCGTACCAAGAGACCCAGTACTTC,CASSPRDSAYQETQYF
TRBJ2-7,.,TRBV24-1,once,TGTGCCACCAGTGACCACAGGGGGGGGAAGCGGCAGTACTTC,CATSDHRGGKRQYF
TRBJ2-7,TRBD2,TRBV7-3,.,TGTGCCAGCAGCTCAGCCGGGACTAGCGGGGCCTACGAGCAGTACTTC,CASSSAGTSGAYEQYF
TRBJ2-3,.,TRBV19,.,TGTGCCAGTAGTATAGATCTGGTCGCAGCGCAGTATTTT,CASSIDLVAAQYF
TRBJ1-1,.,TRBV4-1,.,TGCGCCAGCAGGATCGGCCTGGACAGAATGAACACTGAAGCTTTCTTT,CASRIGLDRMNTEAFF
TRBJ2-7,.,TRBV3-1/TRBV3-2,.,TGTGCCAGCAGCCAAAGGGGGTCCTACGAGCAGTACTTC,CASSQRGSYEQYF
TRBJ2-2,TRBD2,TRBV10-3,.,TGTGCCATCAGTGATTGGACTAGCGGGAGAGCCGGGGAGCTGTTTTTT,CAISDWTSGRAGELFF
TRBJ2-5,TRBD2,TRBV5-4,.,TGTGCCAGCAGCTCCCGTACTAGCGGGGGGGCCGGGGCCCAGTACTTC,CASSSRTSGGAGAQYF
TRBJ1-3,.,TRBV7-2,.,TGTGCCAGCAGCCTGGACACGAACTCTGGAAACACCATATATTTT,CASSLDTNSGNTIYF
TRBJ1-4,TRBD1,TRBV28,few,TGTGCCAGCAGTTTTGACAAACAGGGGGGAAGTGAAAAACTGTTTTTT,CASSFDKQGGSEKLFF
TRBJ1-6,.,TRBV28,.,TGTGCCAGCGCGGGGTCTGGATCACCCCTCCACTTT,CASAGSGSPLHF
TRBJ2-1,TRBD1,TRBV6-4,.,TGTGCCAGCAGAGCCGGGACAGCCGCCTACAATGAGCAGTTCTTC,CASRAGTAAYNEQFF
TRBJ1-2,.,TRBV7-2,.,TGTGCCAGCAGCTTAGCGAGGCGCCAGACCGCTAACTATGGCTACACCTTC,CASSLARRQTANYGYTF
TRBJ1-4,TRBD1,TRBV5-4,.,TGTGCCAGCAGCTTAGGGGACAGGGGGCGAGATAATGAAAAACTGTTTTTT,CASSLGDRGRDNEKLFF
TRBJ2-7,.,TRBV27,.,TGTGCCAGCAGTTTAACCCCACTAGTCTCGGGCGAGCAGTACTTC,CASSLTPLVSGEQYF
TRBJ2-2,TRBD1,TRBV18,few,TGTGCCAGCTCACGCACCCGGAGGGACAGGGACACCGGGGAGCTGTTTTTT,CASSRTRRDRDTGELFF
TRBJ2-3,.,TRBV7-6,many,TGTGCCAGCAGCTTAGCCCCTCCCACAGATACGCAGTATTTT,CASSLAPPTDTQYF
TRBJ1-3,.,TRBV6-1,.,TGTGCCAGCAGTGAACAGAATGGAAACACCATATATTTT,CASSEQNGNTIYF
TRBJ1-1,.,TRBV4-2,once,TGTGCCAGCAGCCAAGAGGGGCTGGCTGAAGCTTTCTTT,CASSQEGLAEAFF
TRBJ1-6,.,TRBV7-9,.,TGTGCCAGCAGCCAAGTGGGCCGGAATTCACCCCTCCACTTT,CASSQVGRNSPLHF
TRBJ1-5,TRBD1,TRBV27,.,TGTGCCAGCAGTCCGTCGACAGGGGGGAGCCAGCCCCAGCATTTT,CASSPSTGGSQPQHF
TRBJ1-1,.,TRBV12-3/TRBV12-4,.,TGTGCCAGCAGGTGGGCCACGACTGAAGCTTTCTTT,CASRWATTEAFF
TRBJ2-3,.,TRBV7-9,.,TGTGCCAGCAGCTTTGGGGCAGACAGCACAGATACGCAGTATTTT,CASSFGADSTDTQYF
TRBJ1-1,TRBD1,TRBV7-6,.,TGTGCCAGCAGCTTAGCGACAGGGACTGAAGCTTTCTTT,CASSLATGTEAFF
TRBJ1-1,TRBD1,TRBV10-3,.,TGTGCCATCAGTGCGAGGGACAGGGCGAACACTGAAGCTTTCTTT,CAISARDRANTEAFF
TRBJ2-7,TRBD1,TRBV9,.,TGTGCCAGCAGCGTTGGGACAGGGTTGTCCTACGAGCAGTACTTC,CASSVGTGLSYEQYF
TRBJ1-4,.,TRBV14,.,TGTGCCAGCAGCCACCCCAAGACGGGGGGGGAAGAAAAACTGTTTTTT,CASSHPKTGGEEKLFF
TRBJ2-6,.,TRBV18,.,TGTGCCAGCTCACCCTATGAGTTTGGGGCCAACGTCCTGACTTTC,CASSPYEFGANVLTF
TRBJ2-3,TRBD2,TRBV5-4,.,TGTGCCAGCAGCCTAGCGGGGGCCCGCACAGATACGCAGTATTTT,CASSLAGARTDTQYF
TRBJ1-1,TRBD1,TRBV7-2,.,TGTGCCAGCAGGCCTATACAGGGGACAAACACTGAAGCTTTCTTT,CASRPIQGTNTEAFF
TRBJ2-1,.,TRBV15,.,TGTGCCACCAGCAGAGGGGCTTCTCCAAATGAGCAGTTCTTC,CATSRGASPNEQFF
TRBJ2-1,TRBD1,TRBV2,.,TGTGCCAGCAGCGCTCCCCTATTGACAGGGGACTCCTACAATGAGCAGTTCTTC,CASSAPLLTGDSYNEQFF